Presented here are 9 T cell receptor beta chains from one specimen sequenced in a study of T cell changes during pregnancy in multiple sclerosis. Sequencing was performed with immunoSEQ multiplex PCR; in TCRdb, only in-frame clones are kept and a portion is missing. The sample gives roughly 32,000 clones, about 93% of which show up once; approximately 0.41% is in the top ten. The specimen was CD4+ T cells from peripheral blood mononuclear cells, collected in the second trimester of pregnancy. The receptors shown here come from a female donor with multiple sclerosis, enrolled in a pregnancy study.

This chain uses TRBV5-6 with TRBJ1-1, with TRBD1 identical over 8 bases. CDR1 and CDR2 from the germline V gene are SGHDT and YYEEEE. Unmatched junction bases numbered 8, after V lost 0 bases and J lost 1 base. This CDR3 has 17 amino acids. CDR3 nucleotide sequence: TGTGCCAGCAGCTTGGACAGGGGGAGGATCGGGAACACTGAAGCTTTCTTT. Amino acids: CASSLDRGRIGNTEAFF.

The chain is built from TRBV7-8 and TRBJ1-4; 7 nucleotides line up with TRBD1. The CDR3 runs 15 residues. J gave up 3 bases and V 1 base, and 2 bases lay outside the gene matches. Per the germline V gene, CDR1 is SGHVS and CDR2 is FQNEAQ. The CDR3 sequence is CASSLVDRANEKLFF. Written as DNA, the CDR3 is TGTGCCAGCAGCTTAGTTGACAGGGCTAATGAAAAACTGTTTTTT.

This clone was counted once. The J gene is TRBJ1-1, the V gene TRBV7-9; TRBD1 matches at 8 bases. CDR3 length equals 15 residues. Germline loops: CDR1 SEHNR, CDR2 FQNEAQ (reference sequence). Trimming took 0 bases from V and 5 from J; bases not matched to a gene: 5. The DNA of the CDR3 is TGTGCCAGCAGCTTAGCGACAGGGGTGGGGACTGAAGCTTTCTTT. It is translated as CASSLATGVGTEAFF.

The chain is built from TRBV18 and TRBJ1-4; TRBD1 matches at 12 bases. Trimming cost V 6 bases and J 7 bases; bases outside gene matches: 6. Germline V CDR1 and CDR2: KGHSH, LQKENI. The CDR3 is 15 amino acids. This chain's CDR3 is CASSPGQGAGEKLFF. In nucleotides, the CDR3 is TGTGCCAGCTCGCCGGGACAGGGGGCAGGTGAAAAACTGTTTTTT.

This clone was observed a handful of times. Sequence at one end of the junction differs from germline and may be a read error. The rearrangement joins TRBV5-1 to TRBJ1-2; D is ambiguous. Germline V gene sequence: CDR1 SGHRS, CDR2 YFSETQ. This CDR3 comprises 13 residues. The chain's CDR3 is CASSPVDNSGYTF. The CDR3 region has the DNA TGCGCCAGCAGCCCGGTAGACAACTCTGGCTACACCTTC.

The rearrangement links TRBV7-4 to TRBJ2-3; D might be TRBD2 (6 bases). CDR1 SGHVT and CDR2 SQSDAQ come from the germline V gene. The CDR3 loop spans 19 amino acids. Trimming shortened V by 3 bases and J by 2 bases, and 24 bases separated the two germline ends. The CDR3 nucleotides read TGTGCCAGCAGCTTTCTTAGCGGAGGGCAGCCGCCTTCCACAGATACGCAGTATTTT. Encoded protein: CASSFLSGGQPPSTDTQYF.

The chain uses TRBV7-9 and TRBJ1-2; D remains ambiguous. The V and J ends lost 1 base and 5 bases respectively, with 8 bases between them. The CDR3 has 13 residues. Germline V gives CDR1 SEHNR, CDR2 FQNEAQ (reference sequence). In nucleotides, the CDR3 is TGTGCCAGCAGCTTAGGGCCCGATTATGGCTACACCTTC. Its protein is CASSLGPDYGYTF.

The chain is built from TRBV19 and TRBJ1-2, with D maybe TRBD1 (6 bases). V lost 3 bases, J lost 2 bases, and 10 bases lay in between. This CDR3 contains 14 residues. Germline V gives CDR1 LNHDA, CDR2 SQIVND (reference sequence). This CDR3 is CASSIGRGNYGYTF. The CDR3 DNA is TGTGCCAGTAGTATCGGCAGGGGCAACTATGGCTACACCTTC.

V usage is TRBV5-8 and J usage is TRBJ2-2, with 9 bases matching TRBD1. Trimming at V came to 4 bases and at J to 6 bases, leaving 7 bases not matched to a gene. Germline V gene data show CDR1 as SGHTS and CDR2 as YDEGEE. The CDR3 spans 15 residues. CDR3 protein: CASSMGQGIPGELFF. Here the CDR3 DNA reads TGTGCCAGCAGCATGGGACAGGGTATTCCCGGGGAGCTGTTTTTT.